This TCR beta chain was recorded in a study of early T cells in non-severe SARS-CoV-2 infection. Germline loops: CDR1 LGHNA, CDR2 YNFKEQ. The CDR3 extends over 17 amino acids. V dropped 0 bases and J dropped 5 bases, with 19 bases sitting between them. There are many counts of this clonotype. TCRdb reprocessed the 5' RACE reads via MiXCR and lists one record per CDR3 protein. This table has tens of thousands of distinct CDR3 sequences, roughly 13% appearing once. Sequenced sample: whole blood. The chain is built from TRBV4-2 and TRBJ2-5, with a possible D match to TRBD1 (6 bases). The clonotype originates from an adult who was a healthcare worker with PCR-confirmed SARS-CoV-2 infection or an uninfected control (not recorded which). Here the CDR3 DNA reads TGTGCCAGCAGCCAAGATCCCCGACAGGCCTCGAGGGAGACCCAGTACTTC. It is translated as CASSQDPRQASRETQYF.